Listed here are 14 T cell receptor beta chains from one sample, sequenced in a study of PD-L1 blockade in urothelial cancer. Produced via immunoSEQ multiplex PCR; TCRdb's table is partial and in-frame only. Among 29,000 or so clones, 70% to 80% were seen once, and the ten largest hold around 3.4%. Time point specified: peripheral blood 6 weeks after treatment start. Specimen: PBMCs, collected around atezolizumab (anti-PD-L1) treatment. Receptor source: a man in his 70s with urothelial cancer.

CDR3 in amino acids: CASSRKSGQAHSPLHF. The DNA for the CDR3 is TGTGCCAGTAGTAGGAAGTCGGGACAGGCCCATTCACCCCTCCACTTT. The chain employs TRBV19 and TRBJ1-6, with 8 bases lining up with TRBD1. In germline, CDR1 is LNHDA, CDR2 SQIVND (reference sequence). CDR3 length: 16 residues. J gave up 8 bases and V 4 bases, and 10 bases lay outside the gene matches.

The V call is TRBV9, the J call TRBJ2-1; TRBD2 matches 13 bases. The V gene end was trimmed by 0 bases and the J gene end by 5 bases; junction bases not matched to a gene: 2. Germline V gives CDR1 SGDLS, CDR2 YYNGEE. This CDR3 spans 16 amino acids. CDR3 sequence (DNA): TGTGCCAGCAGCGTAGGACTAGCGGGGGGACACAATGAGCAGTTCTTC. This gives the protein CASSVGLAGGHNEQFF.

This chain uses TRBV6-5 with TRBJ2-7, with TRBD1 matching over 7 bases. Looked up from germline, CDR1 is MNHEY and CDR2 is SVGAGI. The CDR3 runs to 14 residues. Trimming at V came to 6 bases and at J to 3 bases, leaving 8 bases not matched to a gene. The chain's CDR3 is CASRRFQGDYEQYF. CDR3 DNA sequence: TGTGCCAGCAGGCGCTTTCAGGGGGACTACGAGCAGTACTTC.

The chain uses TRBV11-3 and TRBJ2-7, with 7 bases matching TRBD1. This CDR3 region has 14 residues. With 5 bases clipped from V and 2 bases from J, the junction kept 6 bases outside the gene matches. Germline CDR1 reads SGHNT; CDR2 reads YENEEA. Here the CDR3 reads CASSLYRGPYEQYF. DNA for the CDR3: TGTGCCAGCAGCCTGTACAGGGGTCCCTACGAGCAGTACTTC.

V and J are TRBV7-8 and TRBJ1-2; 7 nucleotides match TRBD1. V lost 6 bases, J lost 0 bases, and 7 bases stayed unmatched. Germline CDR1 reads SGHVS; CDR2 reads FQNEAQ. The CDR3 has 15 residues. The CDR3, as DNA: TGTGCCAGCAGTCCACACAGGGGTCCTAACTATGGCTACACCTTC. Encoded protein: CASSPHRGPNYGYTF.

The chain carries TRBV4-3 and TRBJ2-6; a weak D match, TRBD2 (7 bases). CDR1 is LGHNA, CDR2 YSLEER, per germline. Between the trimmed V and J ends, which lost 0 bases and 0 bases, there was a span of 18 bases. The CDR3 extends over 20 amino acids. CDR3 protein: CASSQDLSGGPNSGANVLTF. The CDR3 DNA follows: TGCGCCAGCAGCCAAGATCTTTCGGGGGGCCCCAACTCTGGGGCCAACGTCCTGACTTTC.

This rearrangement joins TRBV28 to TRBJ2-7; a possible D gene is TRBD1 (6 bases). CDR1 is MDHEN and CDR2 is SYDVKM in the germline V gene. V lost 6 bases, J lost 2 bases, and 29 bases lay in between. The length of the CDR3 is 19 residues. The CDR3: CASSSDRPTKGVAPYEQYF. The DNA for the CDR3 is TGTGCCAGCAGCTCCGACAGGCCTACCAAGGGGGTAGCACCCTACGAGCAGTACTTC.

In its sample, this clone was seen a few times. DNA for the CDR3: TGTGCCAGCAGCCCATTACTTATGGGGACTTTTAATGAGCAGTTCTTC. Amino acids: CASSPLLMGTFNEQFF. The V and J genes are TRBV14 and TRBJ2-1; D possibly corresponds to TRBD2 (6 bases). With 4 bases removed from V and 7 bases from J, the gap between germline ends came to 20 bases. CDR1 and CDR2 (germline): SGHDN, FVKESK. This CDR3 contains 16 residues.

The J gene is TRBJ1-1, the V gene TRBV11-1; a weak D match, TRBD1 (5 bases). The germline V gene encodes CDR1 SGHAT and CDR2 FQDESV (reference sequence). The V gene lost 1 base and the J gene lost 3 bases, with 12 bases spanning the gap. The CDR3 totals 15 residues. CDR3 residues: CASSLGPGVHTEAFF. CDR3 bases: TGTGCCAGCAGCTTAGGCCCGGGGGTCCACACTGAAGCTTTCTTT.

The chain links TRBV5-1 to TRBJ2-1; 13 bases match TRBD2. The germline V gene encodes CDR1 SGHRS and CDR2 YFSETQ. The ends lost 3 bases at V and 9 bases at J; junction bases unmatched: 6. The CDR3 totals 15 residues. The DNA for the CDR3 is TGCGCCAGCAGCTCCGGGACTAGCGGGAATCTTGAGCAGTTCTTC. The encoded protein is CASSSGTSGNLEQFF.

The J gene is TRBJ2-1, the V gene TRBV18; 7 nucleotides line up with TRBD2. J gave up 7 bases and V 7 bases, and 10 bases lay outside the gene matches. Germline CDR1 reads KGHSH; CDR2 reads LQKENI. This CDR3 region has 14 residues. CDR3 DNA sequence: TGTGCCAGCTACGGGGCGGGAGCAGGGAATGAGCAGTTCTTC. Translating it yields CASYGAGAGNEQFF.

The chain employs TRBV7-8 and TRBJ2-7; the match to TRBD1 covers 9 bases. The CDR3 is 15 residues long. J gave up 3 bases and V 5 bases, and 8 bases lay outside the gene matches. Germline V gives CDR1 SGHVS, CDR2 FQNEAQ. CDR3 in amino acids: CASSRVGQGNYEQYF. CDR3 coding DNA: TGTGCCAGCAGCCGTGTTGGACAGGGGAACTACGAGCAGTACTTC. Supplemented by reference TRBV7-8 and TRBJ2-7, the full variable domain reads GAGVSQSPRYKVAKRGQDVALRCDPISGHVSLFWYQQALGQGPEFLTYFQNEAQLDKSGLPSDRFFAERPEGSVSTLKIQRTQQEDSAVYLCASSRVGQGNYEQYFGPGTRLTVT.

CDR3 in DNA: TGTGCCAGCAGCGGCCGGGGAAGCGGGAGGATCGACGAGCAGTACTTC. As protein: CASSGRGSGRIDEQYF. The chain carries TRBV13 and TRBJ2-7; TRBD2 matches 9 bases. The germline V gene encodes CDR1 PRHDT and CDR2 FYEKMQ (reference sequence). V trimming: 5 bases; J trimming: 5 bases; junction bases outside the gene matches: 13. This CDR3 has 16 amino acids.

This clone was recorded once. The gene calls are TRBV11-3 and TRBJ2-7; D may be TRBD2 (6 bases). The CDR3 is made up of 13 amino acids. The V gene's germline CDR1 is SGHNT and CDR2 YENEEA. V was clipped by 1 base and J by 4 bases, with 8 bases between them. This chain's CDR3 is CASSLVRGYEQYF. The CDR3 DNA reads as TGTGCCAGCAGCTTAGTCCGGGGGTACGAGCAGTACTTC.